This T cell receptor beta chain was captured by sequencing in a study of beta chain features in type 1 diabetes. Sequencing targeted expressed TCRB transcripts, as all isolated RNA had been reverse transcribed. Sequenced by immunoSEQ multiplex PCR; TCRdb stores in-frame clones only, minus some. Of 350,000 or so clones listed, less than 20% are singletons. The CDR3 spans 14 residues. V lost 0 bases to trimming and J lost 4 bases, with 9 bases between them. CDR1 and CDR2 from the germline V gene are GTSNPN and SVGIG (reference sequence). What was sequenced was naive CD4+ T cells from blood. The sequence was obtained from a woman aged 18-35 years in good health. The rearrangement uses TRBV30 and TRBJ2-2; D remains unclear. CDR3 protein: CAWSVKRPTGELFF. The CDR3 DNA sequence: TGTGCCTGGAGTGTAAAGCGCCCCACCGGGGAGCTGTTTTTT.